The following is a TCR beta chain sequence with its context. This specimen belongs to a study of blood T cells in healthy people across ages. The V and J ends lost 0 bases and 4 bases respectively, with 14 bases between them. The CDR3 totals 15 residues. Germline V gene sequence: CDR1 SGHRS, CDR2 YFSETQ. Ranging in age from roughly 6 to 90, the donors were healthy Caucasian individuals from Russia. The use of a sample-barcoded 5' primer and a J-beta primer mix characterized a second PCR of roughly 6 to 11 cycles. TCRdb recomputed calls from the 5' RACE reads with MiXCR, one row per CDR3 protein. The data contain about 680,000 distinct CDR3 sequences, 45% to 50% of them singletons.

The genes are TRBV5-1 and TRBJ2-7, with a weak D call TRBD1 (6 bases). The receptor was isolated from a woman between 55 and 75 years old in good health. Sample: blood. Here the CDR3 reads CASSLAPGVAYEQYF. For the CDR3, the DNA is TGCGCCAGCAGCTTGGCCCCAGGGGTGGCTTACGAGCAGTACTTC.